This T cell receptor (beta chain) was identified in a study of human CD8 memory T cell subsets. Findings and limits, study-wide: Chao1 estimates suggested higher diversity in stem-like memory T cells than in precursor exhausted T cells. Stem-like memory and precursor exhausted T cell populations exhibited comparably high diversity, in distinction to effector memory cells.

Researchers made TCR beta libraries via UMI-labeled 5' RACE. TCRdb reprocessed the 5' RACE reads, keeping one entry per CDR3 protein, no DNA. Its clone listing holds some 4,000 distinct CDR3 sequences. The germline CDR1 and CDR2 sequences are DFQATT and SNEGSKA (reference sequence). The length of the CDR3 is 13 residues. Buffy coats that had been collected from healthy donors served as the PBMC source. Frequency places this clonotype as medium-sized (0.01 to 0.1%). Its antigen is still unknown. This chain connects TRBV20-1 to TRBJ2-3; TCRdb names TRBD2, which stays unverified in the absence of DNA. The TCR sequence derives from a human donor in good health. The sequenced sample was CD8+ effector memory T cells (TEM) sorted from PBMCs. As to subset: effector memory CD8 T cells, CCR7- CD45RO+ CD95+. The CDR3 sequence: CSAPGGASDTQYF.